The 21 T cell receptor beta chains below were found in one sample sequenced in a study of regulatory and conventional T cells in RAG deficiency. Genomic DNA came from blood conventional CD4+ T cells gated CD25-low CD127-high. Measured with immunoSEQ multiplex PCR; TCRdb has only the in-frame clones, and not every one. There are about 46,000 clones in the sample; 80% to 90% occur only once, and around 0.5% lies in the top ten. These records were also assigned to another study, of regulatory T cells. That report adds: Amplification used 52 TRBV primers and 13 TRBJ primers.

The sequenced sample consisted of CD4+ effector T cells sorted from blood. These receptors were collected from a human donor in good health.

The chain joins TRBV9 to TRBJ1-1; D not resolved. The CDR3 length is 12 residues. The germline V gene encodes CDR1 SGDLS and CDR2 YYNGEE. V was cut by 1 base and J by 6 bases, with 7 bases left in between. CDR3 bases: TGTGCCAGCAGCGTATTAGGGTCTGAAGCTTTCTTT. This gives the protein CASSVLGSEAFF.

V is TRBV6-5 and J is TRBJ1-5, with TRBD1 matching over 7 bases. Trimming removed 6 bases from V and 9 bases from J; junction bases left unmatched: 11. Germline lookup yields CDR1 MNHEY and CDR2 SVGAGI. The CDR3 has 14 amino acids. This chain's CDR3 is CASSRQGGEGPQHF. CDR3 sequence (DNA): TGTGCCAGCAGCCGACAGGGCGGGGAAGGGCCCCAGCATTTT.

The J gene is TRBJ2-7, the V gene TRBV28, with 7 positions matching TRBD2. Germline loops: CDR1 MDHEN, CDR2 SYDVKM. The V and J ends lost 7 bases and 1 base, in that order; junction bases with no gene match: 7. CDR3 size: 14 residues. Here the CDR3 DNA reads TGTGCCAGCACCATTGGCGGGGGTTCCTACGAGCAGTACTTC. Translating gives CASTIGGGSYEQYF. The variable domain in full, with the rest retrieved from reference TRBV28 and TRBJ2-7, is DVKVTQSSRYLVKRTGEKVFLECVQDMDHENMFWYRQDPGLGLRLIYFSYDVKMKEKGDIPEGYSVSREKKERFSLILESASTNQTSMYLCASTIGGGSYEQYFGPGTRLTVT.

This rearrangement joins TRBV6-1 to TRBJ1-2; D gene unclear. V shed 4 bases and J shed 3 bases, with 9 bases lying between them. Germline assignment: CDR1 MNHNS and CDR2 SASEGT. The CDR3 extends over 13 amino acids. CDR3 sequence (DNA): TGTGCCAGCAGTGTGCTCACAGACTATGGCTACACCTTC. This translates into CASSVLTDYGYTF.

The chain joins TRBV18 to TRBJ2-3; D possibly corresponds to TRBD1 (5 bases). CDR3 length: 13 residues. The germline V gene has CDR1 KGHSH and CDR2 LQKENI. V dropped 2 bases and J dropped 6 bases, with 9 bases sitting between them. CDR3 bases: TGTGCCAGCTCACCATCGAAGGGGGATACGCAGTATTTT. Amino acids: CASSPSKGDTQYF.

DNA of the CDR3: TGTGCCAGCAGCCAAGATAGGAGCAATCAGCCCCAGCATTTT. This sequence encodes CASSQDRSNQPQHF. The V call is TRBV4-2, the J call TRBJ1-5; unclear D gene. V lost 0 bases and J 1 base, leaving 4 bases between the germline ends. Germline CDR1 reads LGHNA; CDR2 reads YNFKEQ. The CDR3 consists of 14 residues.

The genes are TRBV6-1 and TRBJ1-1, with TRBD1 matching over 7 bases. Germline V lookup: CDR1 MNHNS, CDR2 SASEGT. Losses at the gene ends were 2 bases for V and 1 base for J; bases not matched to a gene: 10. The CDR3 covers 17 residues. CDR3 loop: CASSELFAGGANTEAFF. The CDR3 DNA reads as TGTGCCAGCAGTGAACTGTTCGCAGGGGGGGCGAACACTGAAGCTTTCTTT.

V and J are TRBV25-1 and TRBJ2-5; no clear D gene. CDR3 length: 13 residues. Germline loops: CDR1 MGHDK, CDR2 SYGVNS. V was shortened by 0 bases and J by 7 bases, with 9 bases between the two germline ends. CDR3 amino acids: CASSEYKSGTQYF. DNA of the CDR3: TGTGCCAGCAGTGAATATAAGAGTGGGACCCAGTACTTC.

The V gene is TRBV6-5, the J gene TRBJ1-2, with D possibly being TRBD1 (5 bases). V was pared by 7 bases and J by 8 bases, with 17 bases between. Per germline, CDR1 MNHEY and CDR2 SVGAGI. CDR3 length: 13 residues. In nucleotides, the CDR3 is TGTGCCAGCACCGGGGGGACTCTGAGAGGCTACACCTTC. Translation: CASTGGTLRGYTF.

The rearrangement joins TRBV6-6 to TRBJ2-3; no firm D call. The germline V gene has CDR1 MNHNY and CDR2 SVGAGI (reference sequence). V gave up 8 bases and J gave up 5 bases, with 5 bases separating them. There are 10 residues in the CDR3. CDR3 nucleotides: TGTGCCAGCCAAAGAGATACGCAGTATTTT. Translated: CASQRDTQYF.

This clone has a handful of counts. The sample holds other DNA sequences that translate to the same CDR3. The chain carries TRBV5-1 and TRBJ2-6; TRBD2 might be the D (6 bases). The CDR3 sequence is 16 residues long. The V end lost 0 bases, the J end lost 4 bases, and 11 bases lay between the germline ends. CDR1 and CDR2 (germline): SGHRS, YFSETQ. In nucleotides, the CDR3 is TGCGCCAGCAGCTTGGATGGAGGGTTCGGGGCCAACGTCCTGACTTTC. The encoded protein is CASSLDGGFGANVLTF.

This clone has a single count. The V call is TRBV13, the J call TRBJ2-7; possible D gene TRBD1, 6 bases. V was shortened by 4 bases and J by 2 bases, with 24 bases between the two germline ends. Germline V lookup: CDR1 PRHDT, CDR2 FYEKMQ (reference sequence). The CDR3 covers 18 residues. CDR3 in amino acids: CASSSSSGTPIKAYEQYF. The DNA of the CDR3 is TGTGCCAGCAGCTCAAGTTCCGGGACACCAATTAAAGCCTACGAGCAGTACTTC.

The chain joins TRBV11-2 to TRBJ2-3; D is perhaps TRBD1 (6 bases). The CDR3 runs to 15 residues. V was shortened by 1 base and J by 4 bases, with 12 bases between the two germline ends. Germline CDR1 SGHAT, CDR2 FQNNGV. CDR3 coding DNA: TGTGCCAGCAGCTTAGGACAGGTTCGGTCAGATACGCAGTATTTT. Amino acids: CASSLGQVRSDTQYF. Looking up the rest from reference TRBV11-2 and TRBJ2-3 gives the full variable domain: EAGVAQSPRYKIIEKRQSVAFWCNPISGHATLYWYQQILGQGPKLLIQFQNNGVVDDSQLPKDRFSAERLKGVDSTLKIQPAKLEDSAVYLCASSLGQVRSDTQYFGPGTRLTVL.

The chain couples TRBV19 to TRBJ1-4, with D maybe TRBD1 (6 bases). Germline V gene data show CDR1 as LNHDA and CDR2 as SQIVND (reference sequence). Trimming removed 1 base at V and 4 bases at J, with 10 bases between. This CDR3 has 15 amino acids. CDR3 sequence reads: CASSIGQVLNEKLFF. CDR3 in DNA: TGTGCCAGTAGTATAGGACAGGTCCTTAATGAAAAACTGTTTTTT. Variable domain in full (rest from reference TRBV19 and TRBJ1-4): DGGITQSPKYLFRKEGQNVTLSCEQNLNHDAMYWYRQDPGQGLRLIYYSQIVNDFQKGDIAEGYSVSREKKESFPLTVTSAQKNPTAFYLCASSIGQVLNEKLFFGSGTQLSVL.

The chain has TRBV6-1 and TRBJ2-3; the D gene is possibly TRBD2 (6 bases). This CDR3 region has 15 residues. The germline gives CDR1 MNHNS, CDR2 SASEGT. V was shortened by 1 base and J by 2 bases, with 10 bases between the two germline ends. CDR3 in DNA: TGTGCCAGCAGTGAAGTCGGGGGACCCACAGATACGCAGTATTTT. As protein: CASSEVGGPTDTQYF.

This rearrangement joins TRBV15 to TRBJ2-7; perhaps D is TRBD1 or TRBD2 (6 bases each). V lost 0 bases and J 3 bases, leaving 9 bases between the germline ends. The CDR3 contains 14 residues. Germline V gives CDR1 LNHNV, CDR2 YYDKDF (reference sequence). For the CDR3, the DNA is TGTGCCACCAGCAGAGAGAGGGGGGTCTACGAGCAGTACTTC. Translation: CATSRERGVYEQYF.

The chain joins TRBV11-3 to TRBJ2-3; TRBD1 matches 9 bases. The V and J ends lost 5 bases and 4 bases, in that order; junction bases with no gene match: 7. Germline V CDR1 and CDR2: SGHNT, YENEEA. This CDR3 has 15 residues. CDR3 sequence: CASSPQGAVSDTQYF. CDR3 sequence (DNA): TGTGCCAGCAGCCCACAGGGGGCGGTTTCAGATACGCAGTATTTT.

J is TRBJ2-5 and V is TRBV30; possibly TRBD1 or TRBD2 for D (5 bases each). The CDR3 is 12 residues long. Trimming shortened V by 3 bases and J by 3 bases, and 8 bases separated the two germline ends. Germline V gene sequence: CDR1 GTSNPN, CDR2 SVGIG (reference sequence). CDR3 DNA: TGTGCCTGGAGGAGGGGCAAAGAGACCCAGTACTTC. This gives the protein CAWRRGKETQYF.

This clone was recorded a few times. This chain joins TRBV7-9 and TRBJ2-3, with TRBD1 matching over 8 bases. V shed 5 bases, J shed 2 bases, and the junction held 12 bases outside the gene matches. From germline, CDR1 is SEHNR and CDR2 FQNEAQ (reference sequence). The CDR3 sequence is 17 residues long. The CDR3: CASSPQWTGLDTDTQYF. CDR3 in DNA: TGTGCCAGCAGCCCCCAATGGACAGGGCTGGACACAGATACGCAGTATTTT.

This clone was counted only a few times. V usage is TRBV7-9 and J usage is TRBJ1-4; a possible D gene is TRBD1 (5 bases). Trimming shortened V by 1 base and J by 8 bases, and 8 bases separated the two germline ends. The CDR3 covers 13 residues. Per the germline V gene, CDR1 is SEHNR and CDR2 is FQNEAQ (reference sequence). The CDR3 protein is CASSLGGYEKLFF. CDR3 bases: TGTGCCAGCAGCTTAGGGGGCTACGAAAAACTGTTTTTT.

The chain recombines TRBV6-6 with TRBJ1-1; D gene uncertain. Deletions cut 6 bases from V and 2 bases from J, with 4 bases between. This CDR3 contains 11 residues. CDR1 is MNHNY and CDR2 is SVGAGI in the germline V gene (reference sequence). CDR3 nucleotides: TGTGCCAGCAGAGCAAACACTGAAGCTTTCTTT. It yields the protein CASRANTEAFF.